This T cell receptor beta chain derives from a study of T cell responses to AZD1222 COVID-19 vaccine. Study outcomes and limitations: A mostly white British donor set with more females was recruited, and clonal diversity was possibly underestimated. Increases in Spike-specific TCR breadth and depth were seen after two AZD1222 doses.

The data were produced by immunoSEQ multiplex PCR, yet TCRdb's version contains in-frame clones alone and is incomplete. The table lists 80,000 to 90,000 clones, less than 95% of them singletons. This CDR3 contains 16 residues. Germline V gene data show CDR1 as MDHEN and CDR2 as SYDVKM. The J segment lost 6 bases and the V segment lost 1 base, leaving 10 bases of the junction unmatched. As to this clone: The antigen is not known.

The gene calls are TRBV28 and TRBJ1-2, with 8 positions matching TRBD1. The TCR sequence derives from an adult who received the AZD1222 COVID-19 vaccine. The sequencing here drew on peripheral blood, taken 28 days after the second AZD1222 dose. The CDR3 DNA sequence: TGTGCCAGCAGTTTATTGTACTTGGCAGGGGGCGATGGCTACACCTTC. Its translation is CASSLLYLAGGDGYTF.